The following is a T cell receptor beta chain sequence with its context. The source of the sample is a study of graft-versus-host responses after intestinal transplantation. V lost 3 bases to trimming and J lost 2 bases, with 8 bases between them. The germline V gene has CDR1 MNHEY and CDR2 SMNVEV (reference sequence). CDR3 length equals 14 residues. The method was immunoSEQ multiplex PCR; TCRdb's version includes in-frame clones alone and lacks a portion of them. The sample shows 10,000 or so clones, about a third of them seen only once. The chain links TRBV27 to TRBJ1-5; unclear D gene. The specimen was alloreactive CD4+ T cells from a mixed lymphocyte reaction culture, collected before transplantation. This sample's subset: CFSE-low proliferating T cells sorted from roughly six-day pre-transplant mixed lymphocyte reaction (GvH or HvG direction). This clonotype originated in a human patient who was an organ donor for intestinal transplantation. Here the CDR3 reads CASSLRLGNQPQHF. The CDR3 DNA is TGTGCCAGCAGTTTGAGGCTTGGCAATCAGCCCCAGCATTTT.